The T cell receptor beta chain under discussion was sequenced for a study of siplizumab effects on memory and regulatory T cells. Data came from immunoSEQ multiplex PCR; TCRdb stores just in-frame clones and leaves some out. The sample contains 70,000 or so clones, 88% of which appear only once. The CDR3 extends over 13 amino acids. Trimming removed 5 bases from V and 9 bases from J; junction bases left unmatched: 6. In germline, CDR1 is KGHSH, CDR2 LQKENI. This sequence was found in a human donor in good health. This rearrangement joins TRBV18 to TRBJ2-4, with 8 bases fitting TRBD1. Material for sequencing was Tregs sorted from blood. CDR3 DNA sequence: TGTGCCAGCTCAGATGGACAGGGTGGCATTCAGTACTTC. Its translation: CASSDGQGGIQYF.